This is a list of T cell receptor beta chains from one sample in a study of T cell responses to AZD1222 COVID-19 vaccine. TCRdb's table, derived via immunoSEQ multiplex PCR, lists solely in-frame clones and lacks some. The sample includes tens of thousands of clones, over 75% of them seen just once. The material was peripheral blood, obtained on day 0 of AZD1222 vaccination. The receptors derive from an adult in good health. Each CDR3 is given with its conserved first and last residue. Each record gives: D gene, clone size, J gene, CDR3 length, V gene, CDR3 protein, CDR3 DNA. The D gene is left open where the match is weak. A clone size is listed for some rows: how often the clone was seen (once, few, many), or a class if it is expanded.

d_call: NA; clone_size: NA; j_call: TRBJ1-6; cdr3_length: 13; v_call: TRBV30; cdr3_aa: CAWRDRYNSPLHF; cdr3_nt: TGTGCCTGGAGGGACAGATATAATTCACCCCTCCACTTT
d_call: NA; clone_size: NA; j_call: TRBJ2-1; cdr3_length: 12; v_call: TRBV19; cdr3_aa: CASRGSINEQFF; cdr3_nt: TGTGCCAGTAGGGGATCGATCAATGAGCAGTTCTTC
d_call: NA; clone_size: NA; j_call: TRBJ2-7; cdr3_length: 14; v_call: TRBV28; cdr3_aa: CASSPPGISYEQYF; cdr3_nt: TGTGCCAGCAGTCCTCCCGGTATATCCTACGAGCAGTACTTC
d_call: TRBD1; clone_size: NA; j_call: TRBJ1-1; cdr3_length: 14; v_call: TRBV9; cdr3_aa: CASSVFEERQGAFF; cdr3_nt: TGTGCCAGCAGCGTTTTTGAGGAGAGACAGGGGGCTTTCTTT
d_call: NA; clone_size: once; j_call: TRBJ2-2; cdr3_length: 15; v_call: TRBV28; cdr3_aa: CASSSYGGRAGELFF; cdr3_nt: TGTGCCAGCAGTTCCTATGGGGGTAGGGCCGGGGAGCTGTTTTTT
d_call: NA; clone_size: NA; j_call: TRBJ2-1; cdr3_length: 11; v_call: TRBV18; cdr3_aa: CASSPKDEQFF; cdr3_nt: TGTGCCAGCTCACCAAAGGATGAGCAGTTCTTC
d_call: NA; clone_size: NA; j_call: TRBJ1-3; cdr3_length: 16; v_call: TRBV6-5; cdr3_aa: CASSYSSQDRLDTIYF; cdr3_nt: TGTGCCAGCAGTTACTCGAGCCAGGACCGCTTGGACACCATATATTTT
d_call: NA; clone_size: NA; j_call: TRBJ1-2; cdr3_length: 14; v_call: TRBV6-5; cdr3_aa: CASSSWGENYGYTF; cdr3_nt: TGTGCCAGCAGTTCTTGGGGAGAAAACTATGGCTACACCTTC
d_call: NA; clone_size: NA; j_call: TRBJ1-2; cdr3_length: 12; v_call: TRBV6-5; cdr3_aa: CASSLNSKGYTF; cdr3_nt: TGTGCCAGCAGCCTGAATTCAAAGGGCTACACCTTC
d_call: TRBD2; clone_size: NA; j_call: TRBJ2-7; cdr3_length: 15; v_call: TRBV4-2; cdr3_aa: CASSQGLAGDYEQYF; cdr3_nt: TGTGCCAGCAGCCAAGGGTTAGCGGGGGACTACGAGCAGTACTTC
d_call: NA; clone_size: once; j_call: TRBJ1-5; cdr3_length: 16; v_call: TRBV2; cdr3_aa: CASSGIGRVSNQPQHF; cdr3_nt: TGTGCCAGCAGTGGAATAGGGCGGGTCAGCAATCAGCCCCAGCATTTT
d_call: NA; clone_size: NA; j_call: TRBJ1-3; cdr3_length: 13; v_call: TRBV7-6; cdr3_aa: CASSLRDGNTIYF; cdr3_nt: TGTGCCAGCAGCTTAAGGGACGGAAACACCATATATTTT
d_call: TRBD1; clone_size: NA; j_call: TRBJ2-7; cdr3_length: 15; v_call: TRBV9; cdr3_aa: CASSASTGGYGEQYF; cdr3_nt: TGTGCCAGCAGCGCGTCGACAGGGGGCTATGGCGAGCAGTACTTC
d_call: NA; clone_size: NA; j_call: TRBJ1-2; cdr3_length: 16; v_call: TRBV12-2; cdr3_aa: CASRFHRDRGTYGYTF; cdr3_nt: TGTGCAAGTCGCTTCCATCGGGACAGGGGAACCTATGGCTACACCTTC
d_call: NA; clone_size: NA; j_call: TRBJ1-1; cdr3_length: 14; v_call: TRBV7-3; cdr3_aa: CASSNQGRNTEAFF; cdr3_nt: TGTGCCAGCAGTAACCAGGGAAGGAACACTGAAGCTTTCTTT
d_call: TRBD1; clone_size: NA; j_call: TRBJ2-2; cdr3_length: 14; v_call: TRBV9; cdr3_aa: CASSDRTGPGELFF; cdr3_nt: TGTGCCAGCAGCGATCGGACAGGGCCCGGGGAGCTGTTTTTT
d_call: NA; clone_size: once; j_call: TRBJ2-3; cdr3_length: 15; v_call: TRBV6-5; cdr3_aa: CASSYGGHSTDTQYF; cdr3_nt: TGTGCCAGCAGTTACGGGGGTCACTCCACAGATACGCAGTATTTT
d_call: TRBD2; clone_size: NA; j_call: TRBJ2-7; cdr3_length: 18; v_call: TRBV5-1; cdr3_aa: CASSLATGTSGKAYEQYF; cdr3_nt: TGCGCCAGCAGCTTGGCCACGGGGACTAGCGGGAAAGCCTACGAGCAGTACTTC
d_call: NA; clone_size: NA; j_call: TRBJ2-2; cdr3_length: 15; v_call: TRBV5-6; cdr3_aa: CASSLAGGNTGELFF; cdr3_nt: TGTGCCAGCAGCTTGGCCGGAGGGAACACCGGGGAGCTGTTTTTT
d_call: NA; clone_size: NA; j_call: TRBJ2-2; cdr3_length: 14; v_call: TRBV6-4; cdr3_aa: CASSWQGGTGELFF; cdr3_nt: TGTGCCAGCAGTTGGCAGGGAGGAACCGGGGAGCTGTTTTTT
d_call: NA; clone_size: NA; j_call: TRBJ1-1; cdr3_length: 11; v_call: TRBV20-1; cdr3_aa: CSASVDTEAFF; cdr3_nt: TGCAGTGCTAGTGTGGACACTGAAGCTTTCTTT
d_call: NA; clone_size: NA; j_call: TRBJ1-5; cdr3_length: 17; v_call: TRBV5-1; cdr3_aa: CASSLVPPGVTNQPQHF; cdr3_nt: TGCGCCAGCAGCTTAGTGCCCCCAGGGGTCACCAATCAGCCCCAGCATTTT
d_call: TRBD2; clone_size: NA; j_call: TRBJ2-3; cdr3_length: 17; v_call: TRBV18; cdr3_aa: CASSKLAGSSSTDTQYF; cdr3_nt: TGTGCCAGCTCAAAACTAGCGGGGAGCTCTAGCACAGATACGCAGTATTTT
d_call: NA; clone_size: NA; j_call: TRBJ2-1; cdr3_length: 17; v_call: TRBV7-5; cdr3_aa: CARSLVGTKGTHNEQFF; cdr3_nt: TGTGCCAGAAGCTTAGTTGGGACCAAAGGGACACACAATGAGCAGTTCTTC
d_call: TRBD2; clone_size: NA; j_call: TRBJ2-7; cdr3_length: 13; v_call: TRBV15; cdr3_aa: CATRLAGSYEQYF; cdr3_nt: TGTGCCACCCGACTAGCGGGGTCCTACGAGCAGTACTTC
d_call: TRBD1; clone_size: NA; j_call: TRBJ1-5; cdr3_length: 15; v_call: TRBV18; cdr3_aa: CASSGGQGLDQPQHF; cdr3_nt: TGTGCCAGCTCAGGCGGACAGGGTTTGGATCAGCCCCAGCATTTT
d_call: NA; clone_size: NA; j_call: TRBJ1-5; cdr3_length: 15; v_call: TRBV19; cdr3_aa: CASNRGTGHNQPQHF; cdr3_nt: TGTGCCAGTAATCGAGGAACAGGACACAATCAGCCCCAGCATTTT
d_call: NA; clone_size: few; j_call: TRBJ2-7; cdr3_length: 16; v_call: TRBV5-6; cdr3_aa: CASKRNVRGYEGEQYF; cdr3_nt: TGTGCCAGCAAACGAAACGTCCGGGGCTACGAGGGCGAGCAGTACTTC
d_call: TRBD1; clone_size: NA; j_call: TRBJ2-7; cdr3_length: 15; v_call: TRBV19; cdr3_aa: CASSIVAGGTSEQYF; cdr3_nt: TGTGCCAGTAGTATAGTTGCAGGGGGCACGAGTGAGCAGTACTTC
d_call: TRBD1; clone_size: NA; j_call: TRBJ1-3; cdr3_length: 16; v_call: TRBV5-1; cdr3_aa: CASSLAEGARGNTIYF; cdr3_nt: TGCGCCAGCAGCTTGGCGGAGGGGGCGCGAGGAAACACCATATATTTT
d_call: NA; clone_size: once; j_call: TRBJ1-6; cdr3_length: 17; v_call: TRBV28; cdr3_aa: CASSLSLVLSRHSPLHF; cdr3_nt: TGTGCCAGCAGTTTATCGTTAGTTCTGTCACGCCATTCACCCCTCCACTTT
d_call: NA; clone_size: NA; j_call: TRBJ1-3; cdr3_length: 14; v_call: TRBV10-3; cdr3_aa: CAISEGTGMDTIYF; cdr3_nt: TGTGCCATCAGTGAAGGAACAGGGATGGACACCATATATTTT
d_call: NA; clone_size: few; j_call: TRBJ1-1; cdr3_length: 12; v_call: TRBV5-6; cdr3_aa: CASSLWNTEAFF; cdr3_nt: TGTGCCAGCAGCTTGTGGAACACTGAAGCTTTCTTT
d_call: TRBD2; clone_size: NA; j_call: TRBJ2-3; cdr3_length: 15; v_call: TRBV2; cdr3_aa: CASSEQLAGVNTQYF; cdr3_nt: TGTGCCAGCAGTGAACAGTTAGCGGGGGTGAATACGCAGTATTTT
d_call: NA; clone_size: NA; j_call: TRBJ1-3; cdr3_length: 12; v_call: TRBV27; cdr3_aa: CASRAHGNTIYF; cdr3_nt: TGTGCCAGCCGGGCCCATGGAAACACCATATATTTT
d_call: TRBD1; clone_size: NA; j_call: TRBJ2-7; cdr3_length: 15; v_call: TRBV28; cdr3_aa: CAGAPTGKFPYEQYF; cdr3_nt: TGTGCCGGGGCACCGACAGGGAAGTTCCCCTACGAGCAGTACTTC